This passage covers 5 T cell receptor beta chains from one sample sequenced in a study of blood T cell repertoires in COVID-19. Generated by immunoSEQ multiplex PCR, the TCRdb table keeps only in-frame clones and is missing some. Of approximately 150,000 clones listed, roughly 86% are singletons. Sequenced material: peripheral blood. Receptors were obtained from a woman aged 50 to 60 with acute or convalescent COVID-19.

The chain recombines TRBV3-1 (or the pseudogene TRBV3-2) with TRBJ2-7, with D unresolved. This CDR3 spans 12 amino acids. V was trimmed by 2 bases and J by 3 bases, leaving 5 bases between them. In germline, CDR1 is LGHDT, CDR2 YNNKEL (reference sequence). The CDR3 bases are TGTGCCAGCAGCCAATCACACTACGAGCAGTACTTC. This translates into CASSQSHYEQYF.

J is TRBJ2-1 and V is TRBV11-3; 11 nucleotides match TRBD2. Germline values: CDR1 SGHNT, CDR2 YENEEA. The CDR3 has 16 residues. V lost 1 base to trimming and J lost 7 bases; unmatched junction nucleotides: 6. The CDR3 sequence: CASSLGASGGINEQFF. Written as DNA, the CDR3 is TGTGCCAGCAGCTTAGGTGCTAGCGGGGGGATAAATGAGCAGTTCTTC.

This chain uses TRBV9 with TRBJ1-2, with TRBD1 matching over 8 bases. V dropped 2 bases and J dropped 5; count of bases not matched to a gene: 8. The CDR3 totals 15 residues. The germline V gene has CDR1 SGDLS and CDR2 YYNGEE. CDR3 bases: TGTGCCAGCAGCGTCGACTCAGGGGGCAAGTATGGCTACACCTTC. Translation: CASSVDSGGKYGYTF.

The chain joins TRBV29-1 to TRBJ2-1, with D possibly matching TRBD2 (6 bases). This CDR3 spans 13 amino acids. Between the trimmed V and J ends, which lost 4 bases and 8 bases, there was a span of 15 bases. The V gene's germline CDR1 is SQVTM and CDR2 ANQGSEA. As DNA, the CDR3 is TGCAGCGTTGGGGGGGATCCAAGCTATGAGCAGTTCTTC. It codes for CSVGGDPSYEQFF.

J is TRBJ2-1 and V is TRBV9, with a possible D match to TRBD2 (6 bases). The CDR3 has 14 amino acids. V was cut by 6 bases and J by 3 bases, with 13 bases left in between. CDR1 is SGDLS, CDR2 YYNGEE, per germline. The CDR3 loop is CASKEASVYNEQFF. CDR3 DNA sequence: TGTGCCAGCAAGGAGGCTAGCGTCTACAATGAGCAGTTCTTC.